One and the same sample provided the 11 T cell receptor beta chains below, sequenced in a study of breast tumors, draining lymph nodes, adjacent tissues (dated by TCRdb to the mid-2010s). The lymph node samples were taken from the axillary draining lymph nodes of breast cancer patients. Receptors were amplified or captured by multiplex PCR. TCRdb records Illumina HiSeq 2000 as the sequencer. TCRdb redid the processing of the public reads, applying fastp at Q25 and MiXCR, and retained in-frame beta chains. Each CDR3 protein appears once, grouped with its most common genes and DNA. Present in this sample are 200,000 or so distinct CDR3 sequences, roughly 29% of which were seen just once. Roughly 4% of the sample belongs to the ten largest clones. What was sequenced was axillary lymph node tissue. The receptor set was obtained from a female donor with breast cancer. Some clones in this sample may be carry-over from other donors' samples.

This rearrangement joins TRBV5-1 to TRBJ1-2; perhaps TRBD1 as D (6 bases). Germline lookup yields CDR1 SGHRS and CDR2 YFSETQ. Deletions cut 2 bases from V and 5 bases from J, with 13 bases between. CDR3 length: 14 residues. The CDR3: CASSFGTGRYGYTF. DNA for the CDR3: TGCGCCAGCAGCTTCGGCACAGGGAGGTATGGCTACACCTTC. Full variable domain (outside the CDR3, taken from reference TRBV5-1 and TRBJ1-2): KAGVTQTPRYLIKTRGQQVTLSCSPISGHRSVSWYQQTPGQGLQFLFEYFSETQRNKGNFPGRFSGRQFSNSRSEMNVSTLELGDSALYLCASSFGTGRYGYTFGSGTRLTVV.

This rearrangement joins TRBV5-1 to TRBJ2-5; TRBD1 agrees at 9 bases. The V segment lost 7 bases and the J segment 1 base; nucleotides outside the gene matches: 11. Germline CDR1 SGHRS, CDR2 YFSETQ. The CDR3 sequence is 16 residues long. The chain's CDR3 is CASSGTGTGFQETQYF. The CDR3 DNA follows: TGCGCCAGCTCGGGCACAGGGACAGGGTTCCAAGAGACCCAGTACTTC.

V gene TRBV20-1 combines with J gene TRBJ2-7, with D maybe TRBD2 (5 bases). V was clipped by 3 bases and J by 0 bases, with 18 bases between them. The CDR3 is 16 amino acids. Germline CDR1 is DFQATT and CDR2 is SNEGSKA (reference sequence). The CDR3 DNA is TGCAGTGCTAGTAACGCAATTGGAGGCACCTCCTACGAGCAGTACTTC. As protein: CSASNAIGGTSYEQYF.

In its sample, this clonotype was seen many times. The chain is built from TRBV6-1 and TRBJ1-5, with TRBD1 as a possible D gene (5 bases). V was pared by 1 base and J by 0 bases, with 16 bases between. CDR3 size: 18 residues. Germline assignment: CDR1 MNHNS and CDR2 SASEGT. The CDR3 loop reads CASSEGDFGRLSNQPQHF. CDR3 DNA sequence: TGTGCCAGCAGTGAAGGGGACTTCGGACGGCTTAGCAATCAGCCCCAGCATTTT.

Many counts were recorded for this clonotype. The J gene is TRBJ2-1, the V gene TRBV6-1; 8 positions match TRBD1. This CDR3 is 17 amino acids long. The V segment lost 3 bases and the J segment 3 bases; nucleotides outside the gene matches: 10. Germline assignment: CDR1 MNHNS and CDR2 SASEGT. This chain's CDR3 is CASSDARTGWIYNEQFF. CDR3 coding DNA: TGTGCCAGCAGTGACGCTAGGACAGGGTGGATCTACAATGAGCAGTTCTTC.

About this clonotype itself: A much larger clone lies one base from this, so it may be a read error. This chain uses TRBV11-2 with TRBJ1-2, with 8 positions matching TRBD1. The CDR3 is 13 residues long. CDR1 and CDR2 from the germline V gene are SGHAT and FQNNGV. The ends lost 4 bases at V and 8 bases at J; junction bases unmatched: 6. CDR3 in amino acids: CASSSQGVAGYTF. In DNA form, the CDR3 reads TGTGCCAGCAGCTCACAGGGGGTTGCCGGCTACACCTTC.

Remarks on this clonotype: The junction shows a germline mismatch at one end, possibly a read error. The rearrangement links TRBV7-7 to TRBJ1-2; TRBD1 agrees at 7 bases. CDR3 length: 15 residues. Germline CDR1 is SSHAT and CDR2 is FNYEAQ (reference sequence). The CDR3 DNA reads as TGTGCTAGCAGCTTAGCCGGACAGGCCCTCTATGGCTACACCTTC. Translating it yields CASSLAGQALYGYTF.

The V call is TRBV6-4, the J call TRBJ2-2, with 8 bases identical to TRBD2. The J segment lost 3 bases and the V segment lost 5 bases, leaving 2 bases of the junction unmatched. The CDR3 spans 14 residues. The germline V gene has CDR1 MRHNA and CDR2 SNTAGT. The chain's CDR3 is CASSQAGDTGELFF. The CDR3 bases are TGTGCCAGCAGTCAAGCGGGGGACACCGGGGAGCTGTTTTTT.

CDR3 sequence (DNA): TGCGCCAGCAGCCCGGAGGCTATGAACACCGGGGAGCTGTTTTTT. Protein sequence: CASSPEAMNTGELFF. This chain uses TRBV5-1 with TRBJ2-2, with D possibly matching TRBD2 (5 bases). Trimming removed 4 bases from V and 1 base from J, with 11 bases in between. Germline V gene sequence: CDR1 SGHRS, CDR2 YFSETQ. CDR3 length equals 15 residues.

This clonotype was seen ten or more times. CDR3 nucleotide sequence: TGCGCCAGCAGCTTGATGCTAGCGAGCAGCACAGATACGCAGTATTTT. Its translation: CASSLMLASSTDTQYF. The chain employs TRBV5-1 and TRBJ2-3, with D perhaps TRBD2 (6 bases). Trimming pared 1 base from V and 0 bases from J, leaving 12 bases between. CDR1 is SGHRS, CDR2 YFSETQ, per germline. The CDR3 runs 16 residues.

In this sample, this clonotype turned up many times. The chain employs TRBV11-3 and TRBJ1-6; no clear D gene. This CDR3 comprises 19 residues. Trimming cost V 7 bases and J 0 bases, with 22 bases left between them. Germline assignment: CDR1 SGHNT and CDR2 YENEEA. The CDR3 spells CASTSSTMVLYSYNSPLHF. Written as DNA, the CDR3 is TGTGCCAGCACCTCATCCACGATGGTTCTCTACTCCTATAATTCACCCCTCCACTTT.